What follows describes a single T cell receptor beta chain. Its binding antigen is unknown. No base quality information exists; no much larger clone differs at one position. The sample is drawn from a study of T cell responses to AZD1222 COVID-19 vaccine (dated by TCRdb to 2020 to 2023). Concerning the study at large: AZD1222 recipients given second doses at about 4 weeks or at about 12 weeks were pooled, since spike-specific TCR depth and breadth were not found to differ between the two schedules. TCR sequencing was performed for 230 to 250 trial participants, of whom 200 to 220 were given two doses of AZD1222 and approximately 26 were given two doses of MenACWY control vaccine. Trial participants were enrolled by age into subgroups of 18-55, 56-69 and 70-plus years, and around 150, 28 and 57 TCR-sequenced participants, respectively, were included in these subgroups. What the work shows at the level of the full study, not this receptor alone: Only a handful of AZD1222 recipients were SARS-CoV-2 seropositive at baseline, limiting conclusions about previously exposed vaccinees. Because no day 14 peak-response samples were available, the repertoires could be characterized only after the peak T cell response. The whole spike protein was spanned by vaccine-associated CD4 TCRs, and dominant responses were seen in regions 160-218 and 743-854. Most participants were white British and females outnumbered males, and the authors suggested that clonal diversity may have been underestimated. A significant rise in spike-specific TCR breadth and depth was observed after two AZD1222 doses relative to day 0 and relative to MenACWY recipients. The 56-69-year group was small, and its depth increase did not reach significance, likely because of low power. Nearly half of unique spike-specific TCRs reportedly recognized epitopes outside regions mutated in the B.1.351 and B.1.1.7 variants.

The CDR3 regions of human TCRbeta chains were analyzed by immunosequencing. In the original analysis: TCRs in the repertoires were matched against a reference library of SARS-CoV-2-specific TCRs that had been generated with the MIRA antigen-specificity platform. Breadth meant the fraction of unique TCRs that were SARS-CoV-2-associated, whereas depth meant the fraction of total T cells that were SARS-CoV-2-associated. Using the MIRA data, every spike-specific TCR was mapped to the spike region that the TCR reacted to and assigned to either a CD4 or a CD8 class. Log10-transformed breadth and depth values were compared by one-way ANOVA with Sidak's multiple comparisons tests. Not all clones reach the TCRdb copy of this immuneACCESS table, which keeps in-frame sequences only. Checked studies attribute under half of the gap to unresolved V genes and leave the rest unexplained. The V and J calls and clone size are taken from that table; D and trimming were inferred from the DNA. The table for this sample lists about 82,000 clones; approximately 90% of them were counted only once. The leading ten clones occupy about 5% of the sample.

The time point label on this specimen signifies: baseline before first vaccination. Vaccinee samples were obtained from the UK trials COV001 and COV002, which included a single-blind randomized controlled phase 2/3 trial of AZD1222 (ChAdOx1 nCoV-19) in healthy adults. For TCRbeta chain sequencing, PBMC samples from trial participants were taken at day 0 and at day 28 after the second dose. Reading the germline V gene gives CDR1 SNHLY and CDR2 FYNNEI. V is reduced by 6 bases and J by 4 bases, leaving a spacing of 9 bases between them. From cysteine to phenylalanine, the CDR3 is 12 amino acids long. Of the read, only the CDR3 DNA is kept; its 36 bases are in frame from base 1.

Sample: peripheral blood, taken on day 0 of AZD1222 vaccination. This chain joins TRBV2 to TRBJ1-2; confidence is insufficient to name the D gene. The sequence was obtained from an adult in good health. The CDR3: CASRDLGYGYTF. The nucleotide sequence is TGTGCCAGCAGGGACCTCGGCTATGGCTACACCTTC. With the rest looked up from the reference TRBV2 and TRBJ1-2 genes rather than sequenced, the full variable domain is EPEVTQTPSHQVTQMGQEVILRCVPISNHLYFYWYRQILGQKVEFLVSFYNNEISEKSEIFDDQFSVERPDGSNFTLKIRSTKLEDSAMYFCASRDLGYGYTFGSGTRLTVV.